Below, 8 T cell receptor beta chains from the same sample are listed, as sequenced in a study of T cell responses to AZD1222 COVID-19 vaccine. Libraries were prepared by immunoSEQ multiplex PCR; TCRdb keeps only in-frame clonotypes and omits some of them. Found here are about 210,000 clones, around 94% of them singletons; the top ten hold approximately 1.5%. The specimen comprised peripheral blood, sampled 28 days after the second dose of the MenACWY control vaccine. The receptors were sampled from an adult who received the MenACWY meningococcal vaccine as a control.

This CDR3 is CASSLGGPAIHEQYF. In nucleotides, the CDR3 is TGTGCCAGCAGTCTCGGGGGGCCGGCCATCCACGAGCAGTACTTC. The gene calls are TRBV6-2 or TRBV6-3 and TRBJ2-7, with a weak D call TRBD2 (7 bases). Trimming removed 5 bases from V and 5 bases from J, with 19 bases in between. The CDR3 extends over 15 amino acids. Germline V gene data show CDR1 as MNHEY and CDR2 as SVGEGT.

V gene TRBV30 combines with J gene TRBJ1-3, with TRBD1 as a possible D gene (5 bases). V lost 2 bases and J lost 2, with 7 bases in between. The germline V gene has CDR1 GTSNPN and CDR2 SVGIG (reference sequence). The CDR3 totals 13 residues. The CDR3 coding sequence is TGTGCCTGGAGTATAGGGGCTGGAAACACCATATATTTT. It translates to CAWSIGAGNTIYF.

The chain has TRBV30 and TRBJ1-2; D possibly corresponds to TRBD1 (6 bases). CDR3 size: 16 residues. The ends were cut back, 2 bases at V and 0 bases at J, with 16 bases in the middle. Germline assignment: CDR1 GTSNPN and CDR2 SVGIG (reference sequence). The CDR3 region has the DNA TGTGCCTGGAGTAGGACAGCTAACTCAGCTAACTATGGCTACACCTTC. Translating it yields CAWSRTANSANYGYTF.

V and J are TRBV29-1 and TRBJ2-7; 7 bases match TRBD1. The CDR3 runs 14 residues. With V trimmed by 6 bases and J by 0 bases, 8 bases remained unmatched. Germline V CDR1 and CDR2: SQVTM, ANQGSEA. The CDR3 DNA follows: TGCAGCGTGGTCCTCGGGACAGCCTCCTACGAGCAGTACTTC. Translating it yields CSVVLGTASYEQYF.

The chain recombines TRBV5-1 with TRBJ1-2; D remains unclear. Germline V lookup: CDR1 SGHRS, CDR2 YFSETQ. The CDR3 runs to 13 residues. V lost 0 bases to trimming and J lost 3 bases, with 6 bases between them. CDR3 sequence reads: CASSLEADYGYTF. CDR3 bases: TGCGCCAGCAGCTTGGAGGCGGACTATGGCTACACCTTC.

The genes are TRBV6-5 and TRBJ2-7; 8 positions match TRBD1. The CDR3 loop spans 15 amino acids. V lost 0 bases, J lost 7 bases, and 8 bases stayed unmatched. Germline V gene sequence: CDR1 MNHEY, CDR2 SVGAGI. CDR3 region: CASSYSSQGAREQYF. In nucleotides, the CDR3 is TGTGCCAGCAGTTACTCGAGCCAGGGGGCGAGGGAGCAGTACTTC.

For the CDR3, the DNA is TGTGCCAGTAGTATTTGGCAGGGTCATGAGACCCAGTACTTC. It specifies CASSIWQGHETQYF. The chain couples TRBV19 to TRBJ2-5, with TRBD1 as a possible D gene (5 bases). V dropped 3 bases and J dropped 5 bases, with 13 bases sitting between them. The CDR3 contains 14 residues. The germline gives CDR1 LNHDA, CDR2 SQIVND (reference sequence).

The CDR3 here is CASSLPRLSGYGYTF. CDR3 nucleotide sequence: TGTGCCAGCAGCTTACCTCGGCTAAGCGGCTATGGCTACACCTTC. The rearrangement links TRBV7-9 to TRBJ1-2; D uncertain. Trimming cost V 2 bases and J 4 bases, with 14 bases left between them. Looked up from germline, CDR1 is SEHNR and CDR2 is FQNEAQ (reference sequence). There are 15 residues in the CDR3.